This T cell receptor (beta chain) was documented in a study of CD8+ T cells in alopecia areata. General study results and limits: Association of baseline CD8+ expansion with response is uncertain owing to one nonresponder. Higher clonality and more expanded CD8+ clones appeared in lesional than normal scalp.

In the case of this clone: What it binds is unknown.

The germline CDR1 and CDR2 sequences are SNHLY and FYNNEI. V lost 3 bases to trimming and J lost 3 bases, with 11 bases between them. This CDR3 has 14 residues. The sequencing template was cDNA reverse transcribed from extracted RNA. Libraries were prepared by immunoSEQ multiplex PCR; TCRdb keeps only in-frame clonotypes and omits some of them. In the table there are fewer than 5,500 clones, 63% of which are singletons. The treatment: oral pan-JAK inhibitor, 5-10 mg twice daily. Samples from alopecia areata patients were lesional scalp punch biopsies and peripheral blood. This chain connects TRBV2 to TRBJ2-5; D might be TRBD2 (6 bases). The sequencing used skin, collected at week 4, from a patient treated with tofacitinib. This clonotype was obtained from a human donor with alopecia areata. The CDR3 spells CASSEAGGKETQYF. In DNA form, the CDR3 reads TGTGCCAGCAGTGAGGCCGGAGGGAAAGAGACCCAGTACTTC.